This T cell receptor (beta chain) is drawn from a study of identifying expanded T cells in peripheral blood. General study findings and limits: Clone count variance between roughly two-week samples rose with total template count.

The CDR3 sequence is 15 residues long. CDR1 and CDR2 from the germline V gene are SNHLY and FYNNEI. With V trimmed by 5 bases and J by 6 bases, 9 bases remained unmatched. As to this clone: Its antigen remains unidentified.

During the collection period, no donor immune events like infections were recorded. Clones were sequenced by immunoSEQ multiplex PCR, and TCRdb holds only the in-frame ones, with some missing. Of 110,000 or so clones in the sample, roughly nine tenths were seen once. This chain uses TRBV2 with TRBJ1-5, with TRBD1 identical over 8 bases. Material for sequencing was blood. This TCR was sampled from a person between 18 and 75 years old in good health. The CDR3 bases are TGTGCCAGCAGTCTTTCGACAGGGGATCGTCAGCCCCAGCATTTT. Protein product: CASSLSTGDRQPQHF.